The rows below give T cell receptor beta chains drawn from one sample of a study of cytomegalovirus exposure and HLA in healthy donors. Only in-frame clones appear in the TCRdb table, and some are missing; sequencing was by immunoSEQ multiplex PCR. The sample holds fewer than 100,000 clones, 76% seen once. Sequencing used PBMCs. The receptors originated from a man aged 35-49 years in good health and CMV-seronegative. The conserved cysteine and the conserved F or W are not part of the CDR3 here. The D gene is left open where the match is weak. Clone size is stated in some rows and not others, as once, few, many or a class when expanded.

D,V,size,CDR3
.,TRBV18,.,ASSPMTSLSYNEQF
.,TRBV27,.,ASSLFRNKNIQY
.,TRBV27,.,ASSLGGFTGELF
.,TRBV27,.,ASSPSLSFNQPQH
.,TRBV7-9,.,ASSFRGYEQY
.,TRBV6-5,.,ASSITGQMQTQY
.,TRBV5-6,.,ASSPRGLANTEAF
.,TRBV30,.,AWSAFTEAF
.,TRBV23-1,few,ASRFIPRRRAGDNEQF
TRBD1,TRBV6-5,.,ASTRQGGYGYT
TRBD2,TRBV9,.,ASSVSSGDTYEQY
TRBD1,TRBV2,.,ASSGTGGAGEQF
TRBD1,TRBV4-3,.,ASSQNGQAIEPQH
TRBD2,TRBV19,.,ASSASATGTPGGEQY
.,TRBV11-2,.,ASSTRQGGETQY
.,TRBV5-1,once,ASLLTGWEQKETQY
TRBD2,TRBV5-1,once,ASRTPSGGLDTQY
.,TRBV6-4,.,ASTGGGTEAF
TRBD2,TRBV4-3,.,ASSRPGTRLETGELF
.,TRBV18,.,ASSPTERGNSPLH
TRBD2,TRBV4-2,.,ASSQQLAQSSYEQY
.,TRBV7-9,few,SSSSVTGYSNQPQH
.,TRBV19,few,ASSIRGMTDYSNQPQH
TRBD2,TRBV5-1,.,ASSADLAGGFETQY
.,TRBV9,few,ASSVVVRFEGGDTGELF
TRBD2,TRBV7-9,.,AETSGSYNEQF
TRBD1,TRBV6-6,few,ASSYSLDRGDEQF
TRBD1,TRBV5-6,.,ASSWWTGSFYEQY
TRBD1,TRBV30,.,AWSGTGTGKYEQY
.,TRBV28,.,ASSLNHYEQF
TRBD1,TRBV7-9,.,SSGPYTDRGVGEAF
.,TRBV7-9,once,ASSSRVRNSPLH
TRBD2,TRBV4-1,few,ASSQAGTSPRGGELF
TRBD2,TRBV7-9,.,ASSAGLAGMETQY
.,TRBV4-3,.,ASSQDRQVTYEQY
TRBD1,TRBV5-1,few,ASSPQGAPEAF
.,TRBV5-1,.,ASSLAGQGGTQY
TRBD1,TRBV27,few,ASSSGTVNQPQH